This TCR beta chain was recovered during a study of T cell repertoires in cytomegalovirus infection (dated by TCRdb to about 2019). Some background on the complete study: Alongside well-studied HLA-B-restricted epitopes, the peptide stimulations were aimed at recently identified HLA-C-restricted CMV epitopes, whose presentation resists viral immunomodulation. Donor HLA type was relevant to the analysis, because carriage of CMV infection together with the matching HLA type was indicated by public TCR beta signatures. Findings and caveats that apply to the study as a whole: In the ex vivo response, HLA-C-restricted CMV-specific TCR beta clonotypes were dominant, and in two of eight donors the single most frequent clonotype came from this HLA-C-restricted group. In both this cohort and an independent 352-donor cohort, the cumulative frequency of public TCR beta family members distinguished carriers of CMV infection plus the relevant HLA type.

The treatment or condition label of this sample denotes: in vitro stimulation with specific CMV peptide epitopes to enrich CMV-specific T cells. V was cut back by 1 base and J by 0 bases, leaving a gap of 13 bases between them. CDR1 LGHNT and CDR2 FRNRAP were looked up in the germline V gene. From cysteine to phenylalanine, the CDR3 is 17 amino acids long. Left in the record is the CDR3 DNA by itself, 51 bases read in frame from the first base. This clonotype has just a few counts. The target of this receptor is not known. Per-base quality was not reported, and no clone a single base away is much larger than it. For sequencing, an Illumina HiSeq 1500 was employed. TCRdb's own reprocessing of the public reads used fastp at Q25 and MiXCR and kept productive beta chains. Each entry is one CDR3 protein sequence, shown with its most common DNA and genes. The sample data list about 830,000 distinct CDR3 sequences, and about 33% of these were observed just once. In total, the top ten clones hold approximately 13% of the sample.

The chain is assembled from TRBV12-5 and TRBJ2-1; too little of a D gene remains to name it. This TCR derives from a human donor in good health (CMV status not recorded). Some clones in this sample may be carry-over from other donors' samples. Sequenced here: cultured CD8+ T cells from PBMCs, sampled from culture after CMV antigen stimulation. In nucleotide form, the sequence is TGTGCTAGTGGTTTGGATCCTACCAGCAGCTCCTACAATGAGCAGTTCTTC. Its protein product is CASGLDPTSSSYNEQFF.